Below, 2 T cell receptor beta chains from the same sample are listed, as sequenced in a study of metastatic and nonmetastatic thyroid tumors (TCRdb year 2020). No treatment had been received by any patient before thyroid surgery. Libraries came from PCR. The sequencing machine was an Illumina HiSeq 4000. Starting from the raw public reads, TCRdb applied fastp trimming at Q25, assembled clones with MiXCR and retained in-frame beta chains. A total of roughly 23,000 clones appear in this sample, about 14% of them only once. Jointly, the top ten make up roughly 15% of the sample. Material: tumor tissue. The receptors were gathered from a female donor with papillary thyroid cancer or a benign thyroid nodule (not recorded which). Some clones in this sample may be carry-over from other donors' samples.

This clone showed up many times. The V call is TRBV2, the J call TRBJ2-1; D is uncertain. V was pared by 7 bases and J by 0 bases, with 13 bases between. This CDR3 comprises 15 residues. The germline gives CDR1 SNHLY, CDR2 FYNNEI. The CDR3 sequence is CASTQDETSYNEQFF. CDR3 coding DNA: TGTGCCAGCACCCAGGACGAGACCTCCTACAATGAGCAGTTCTTC.

This clone was counted ten times or more. The chain combines TRBV20-1 with TRBJ2-3, with TRBD1 as a possible D gene (5 bases). This CDR3 spans 14 amino acids. The germline V and J ends were trimmed by 0 bases and 5 bases, with 12 bases remaining between them. From germline, CDR1 is DFQATT and CDR2 SNEGSKA (reference sequence). CDR3 sequence reads: CSAREQGLGDTQYF. CDR3 coding DNA: TGCAGTGCTAGAGAGCAGGGTCTAGGAGATACGCAGTATTTT.